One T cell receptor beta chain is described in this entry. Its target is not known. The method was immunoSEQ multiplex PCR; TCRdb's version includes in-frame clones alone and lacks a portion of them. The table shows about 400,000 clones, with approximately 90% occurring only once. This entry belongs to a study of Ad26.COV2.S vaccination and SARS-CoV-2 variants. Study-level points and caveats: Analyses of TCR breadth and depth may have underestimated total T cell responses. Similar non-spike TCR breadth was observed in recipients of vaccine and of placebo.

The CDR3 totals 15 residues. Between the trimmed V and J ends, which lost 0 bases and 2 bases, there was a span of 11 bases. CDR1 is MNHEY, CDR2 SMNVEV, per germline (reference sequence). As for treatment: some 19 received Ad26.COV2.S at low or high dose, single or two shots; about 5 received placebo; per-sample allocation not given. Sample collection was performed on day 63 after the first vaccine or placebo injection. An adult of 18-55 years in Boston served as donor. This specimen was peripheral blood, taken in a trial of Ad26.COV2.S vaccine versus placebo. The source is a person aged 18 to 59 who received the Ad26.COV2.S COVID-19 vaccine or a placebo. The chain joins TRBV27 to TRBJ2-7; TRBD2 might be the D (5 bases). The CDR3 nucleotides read TGTGCCAGCAGTTTATCGTCGGGGAGTCCCTACGAGCAGTACTTC. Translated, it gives CASSLSSGSPYEQYF.